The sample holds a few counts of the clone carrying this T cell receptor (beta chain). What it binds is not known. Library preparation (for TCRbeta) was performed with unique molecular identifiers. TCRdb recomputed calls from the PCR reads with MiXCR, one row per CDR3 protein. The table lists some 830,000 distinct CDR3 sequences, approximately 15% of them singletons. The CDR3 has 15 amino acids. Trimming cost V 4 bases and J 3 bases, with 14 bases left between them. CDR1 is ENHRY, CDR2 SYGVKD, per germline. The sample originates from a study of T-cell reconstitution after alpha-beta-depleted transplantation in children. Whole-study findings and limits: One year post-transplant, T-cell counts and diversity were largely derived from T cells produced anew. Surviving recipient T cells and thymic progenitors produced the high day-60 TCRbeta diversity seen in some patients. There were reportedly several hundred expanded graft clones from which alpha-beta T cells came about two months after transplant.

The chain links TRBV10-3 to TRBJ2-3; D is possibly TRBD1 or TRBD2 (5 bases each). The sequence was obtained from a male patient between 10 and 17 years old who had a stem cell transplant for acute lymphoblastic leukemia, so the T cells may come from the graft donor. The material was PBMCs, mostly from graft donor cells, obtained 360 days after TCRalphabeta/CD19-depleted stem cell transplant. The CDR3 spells CAISAGRPGTDTQYF. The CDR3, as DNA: TGTGCCATCAGTGCGGGACGCCCGGGGACAGATACGCAGTATTTT.